These 11 T cell receptor beta chains share one sample of origin, sequenced in a study of blood T cell repertoires in COVID-19. This table comes from immunoSEQ multiplex PCR, and its TCRdb copy is limited to in-frame clones, with some not included. The sample has 100,000 or so clones, 85% seen once. Sequences were obtained from peripheral blood. Every receptor here comes from a woman aged 70-85 years with active or convalescent COVID-19.

This sequence joins TRBV7-2 and TRBJ2-2; the D gene is possibly TRBD1 (6 bases). Trimming left V 5 bases short and J 4 bases short, with 11 bases between. Germline V gene lookup returns CDR1 SGHTA and CDR2 FQGNSA. The CDR3 spans 14 residues. The CDR3 sequence is CASSKNRVTGELFF. The CDR3 nucleotides read TGTGCCAGCAGCAAGAACAGGGTCACCGGGGAGCTGTTTTTT. Full variable domain (remainder filled in from reference TRBV7-2 and TRBJ2-2): GAGVSQSPSNKVTEKGKDVELRCDPISGHTALYWYRQSLGQGLEFLIYFQGNSAPDKSGLPSDRFSAERTGGSVSTLTIQRTQQEDSAVYLCASSKNRVTGELFFGEGSRLTVL.

The chain recombines TRBV28 with TRBJ1-2; TRBD1 aligns across 10 bases. The CDR3 contains 16 residues. CDR1 and CDR2 from the germline V gene are MDHEN and SYDVKM. Trimming took 4 bases from V and 2 from J; bases not matched to a gene: 7. The CDR3 DNA sequence: TGTGCCAGCAGTTCACCCGGGACAGGGGCAAACTATGGCTACACCTTC. It encodes CASSSPGTGANYGYTF.

This clone was seen a handful of times. The V gene is TRBV30, the J gene TRBJ1-4; TRBD1 matches 8 bases. This CDR3 contains 14 residues. CDR1 and CDR2 from the germline V gene are GTSNPN and SVGIG (reference sequence). Trimming at V came to 5 bases and at J to 8 bases, leaving 10 bases not matched to a gene. This CDR3 is CAWATGGAGEKLFF. The CDR3 coding sequence is TGTGCCTGGGCTACAGGGGGAGCAGGCGAAAAACTGTTTTTT.

The gene calls are TRBV7-2 and TRBJ1-3, with a weak D call TRBD1 (6 bases). The V end was cut by 1 base, the J end by 4 bases, with 8 bases between. The germline V gene encodes CDR1 SGHTA and CDR2 FQGNSA. The CDR3 covers 14 residues. This chain's CDR3 is CASSLGQGGNTIYF. Here the CDR3 DNA reads TGTGCCAGCAGCTTAGGTCAGGGGGGAAACACCATATATTTT.

The chain combines TRBV28 with TRBJ1-2; 7 nucleotides line up with TRBD1. There are 14 residues in the CDR3. J gave up 3 bases and V 2 bases, and 3 bases lay outside the gene matches. The V gene's germline CDR1 is MDHEN and CDR2 SYDVKM. CDR3 sequence: CASSLADRDYGYTF. The CDR3 region has the DNA TGTGCCAGCAGTTTAGCTGACAGGGACTATGGCTACACCTTC.

The J gene is TRBJ1-2, the V gene TRBV19, with 7 bases identical to TRBD1. The germline V gene encodes CDR1 LNHDA and CDR2 SQIVND (reference sequence). The CDR3 spans 15 residues. V shed 1 base, J shed 2 bases, and the junction held 4 bases outside the gene matches. The CDR3 here is CASSIGGQANYGYTF. CDR3 nucleotides: TGTGCCAGTAGTATAGGAGGACAGGCGAACTATGGCTACACCTTC.

The chain joins TRBV28 to TRBJ1-1; no firm D call. The germline gives CDR1 MDHEN, CDR2 SYDVKM. The CDR3 runs to 13 residues. V was cut by 6 bases and J by 8 bases, with 16 bases left in between. For the CDR3, the DNA is TGTGCCAGCAGCAAGGCTGGGCAACAAGAAGCTTTCTTT. Translated, it gives CASSKAGQQEAFF.

This rearrangement joins TRBV28 to TRBJ1-2, with 10 bases matching TRBD1. Germline CDR1 and CDR2: MDHEN and SYDVKM. The CDR3 is made up of 17 amino acids. Trimming removed 2 bases from V and 3 bases from J; junction bases left unmatched: 9. The CDR3 here is CASSLLSPGTGDYGYTF. The DNA of the CDR3 is TGTGCCAGCAGTTTACTGTCCCCCGGGACAGGGGACTATGGCTACACCTTC.

The rearrangement uses TRBV7-9 and TRBJ1-6; tentative D call: TRBD1 (6 bases). Germline CDR1 and CDR2: SEHNR and FQNEAQ (reference sequence). The CDR3 length is 15 residues. The V end was cut by 4 bases, the J end by 8 bases, with 15 bases between. CDR3 bases: TGTGCCAGCAGCTCGTGGGGGCAGTGGGATTCACCCCTCCACTTT. Its protein product is CASSSWGQWDSPLHF.

The count of this clone is one. The rearrangement joins TRBV4-3 to TRBJ2-1; D gene unclear. V gave up 1 base and J gave up 8 bases, with 9 bases separating them. In germline, CDR1 is LGHNA, CDR2 YSLEER. CDR3 length: 13 amino acids. Here the CDR3 DNA reads TGCGCCAGCAGCCAAGGAGGTTGGGATGAGCAGTTCTTC. It specifies CASSQGGWDEQFF.

V and J are TRBV4-2 and TRBJ2-2, with 9 nucleotides matching TRBD2. CDR3 length equals 17 residues. The trim removed 3 bases at V and 3 bases at J, leaving 8 bases unmatched. The germline gives CDR1 LGHNA, CDR2 YNFKEQ. CDR3 loop: CASSHSNAGGDTGELFF. CDR3 nucleotide sequence: TGTGCCAGCAGCCACTCCAACGCGGGGGGGGACACCGGGGAGCTGTTTTTT.